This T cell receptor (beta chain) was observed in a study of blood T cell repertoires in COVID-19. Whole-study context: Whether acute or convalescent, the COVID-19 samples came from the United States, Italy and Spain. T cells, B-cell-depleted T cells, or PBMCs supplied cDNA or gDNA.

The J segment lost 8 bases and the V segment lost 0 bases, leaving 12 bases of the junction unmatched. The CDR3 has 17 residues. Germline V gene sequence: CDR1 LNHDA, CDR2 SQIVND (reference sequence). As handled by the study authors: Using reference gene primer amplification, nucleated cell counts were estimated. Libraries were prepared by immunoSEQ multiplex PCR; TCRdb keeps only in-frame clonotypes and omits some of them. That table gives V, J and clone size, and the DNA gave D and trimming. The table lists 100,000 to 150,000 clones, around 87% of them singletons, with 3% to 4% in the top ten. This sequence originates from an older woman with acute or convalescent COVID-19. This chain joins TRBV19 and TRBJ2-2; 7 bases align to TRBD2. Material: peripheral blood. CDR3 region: CASSIDRRGRRAGELFF. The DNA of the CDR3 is TGTGCCAGTAGTATAGATCGTCGCGGGAGAAGGGCGGGGGAGCTGTTTTTT.